Listed here are 26 T cell receptor beta chains from one sample, sequenced in a study of tumor-infiltrating lymphocytes in localized non-small cell lung cancer. Generated by immunoSEQ multiplex PCR, the TCRdb table keeps only in-frame clones and is missing some. Here the sample spans several thousand clones, roughly 74% being singletons. Material: lung tumor tissue. Source of these receptors: a human donor with non-small cell lung cancer.

The sample holds one count of this clone. The chain carries TRBV27 and TRBJ2-7; 7 nucleotides match TRBD1. The J segment lost 6 bases and the V segment lost 5 bases, leaving 4 bases of the junction unmatched. Germline V lookup: CDR1 MNHEY, CDR2 SMNVEV (reference sequence). The CDR3 is 12 residues long. The CDR3 reads CASSPQGVEQYF. Written as DNA, the CDR3 is TGTGCCAGCAGTCCCCAGGGGGTCGAGCAGTACTTC.

This clone showed up just once. This chain connects TRBV4-1 to TRBJ1-1; D unresolved. Germline lookup yields CDR1 MGHRA and CDR2 YSYEKL. This CDR3 contains 17 residues. Trimming shortened V by 0 bases and J by 0 bases, and 14 bases separated the two germline ends. The CDR3 spells CASSQDRRVGLNTEAFF. The CDR3 DNA reads as TGCGCCAGCAGCCAAGATAGGAGGGTCGGGCTGAACACTGAAGCTTTCTTT.

Worth noting for this clone: One end of the junction is discordant with germline, which a read error may explain. This chain joins TRBV27 and TRBJ2-1; D might be TRBD1 or TRBD2, each matching 5 bases. Germline CDR1 reads MNHEY; CDR2 reads SMNVEV (reference sequence). This CDR3 comprises 13 residues. CDR3 DNA: TGTGCCAGCAGTTTATTCCTGGGACCCACCTTAATCTTC. Amino acids: CASSLFLGPTLIF.

The rearrangement joins TRBV5-1 to TRBJ2-3, with unresolved D. The CDR3 contains 12 residues. The V and J ends lost 7 bases and 0 bases respectively, with 6 bases between them. Germline loops: CDR1 SGHRS, CDR2 YFSETQ. DNA of the CDR3: TGCGCCAGCGGTGTCAGCACAGATACGCAGTATTTT. This gives the protein CASGVSTDTQYF. The full variable domain, with the rest looked up from reference TRBV5-1 and TRBJ2-3, is KAGVTQTPRYLIKTRGQQVTLSCSPISGHRSVSWYQQTPGQGLQFLFEYFSETQRNKGNFPGRFSGRQFSNSRSEMNVSTLELGDSALYLCASGVSTDTQYFGPGTRLTVL.

V gene TRBV6-5 combines with J gene TRBJ1-5; 9 bases are a match to TRBD1. Germline-derived CDR1 and CDR2 are MNHEY and SVGAGI. The CDR3 covers 16 residues. The ends lost 2 bases at V and 11 bases at J; junction bases unmatched: 13. The CDR3 nucleotides are TGTGCCAGCAGTTACCGTCCGGGACAGGGTTTTCGGGCCCAGCATTTT. Its translation is CASSYRPGQGFRAQHF.

The rearrangement links TRBV5-5 to TRBJ2-7; 10 positions match TRBD2. The V gene's germline CDR1 is SGHKS and CDR2 YYEKEE (reference sequence). CDR3 size: 15 residues. V was clipped by 5 bases and J by 3 bases; unmatched bases: 8. The CDR3 DNA follows: TGTGCCAGCAGTAGCGGGGGGACAAGTTTCTACGAGCAGTACTTC. Protein: CASSSGGTSFYEQYF.

J is TRBJ1-2 and V is TRBV4-1; tentatively, D is TRBD1 (5 bases). The CDR3 extends over 16 amino acids. CDR1 and CDR2 (germline): MGHRA, YSYEKL. Trimming removed 1 base from V and 8 bases from J, with 20 bases in between. The CDR3 DNA reads TGCGCCAGCAGCCAAGGATTTGGGCCCAGAGGGACGGGCTACACCTTC. It specifies CASSQGFGPRGTGYTF.

This clone appeared a few times. The V call is TRBV14, the J call TRBJ1-1; D is ambiguous. The CDR3 runs 13 residues. Trimming took 4 bases from V and 4 from J, leaving 10 bases between them. CDR1 and CDR2 from the germline V gene are SGHDN and FVKESK. This CDR3 is CASSPNMGTEAFF. The CDR3 bases are TGTGCCAGCAGCCCGAACATGGGCACTGAAGCTTTCTTT. Filled out from reference TRBV14 and TRBJ1-1, the complete variable domain reads EAGVTQFPSHSVIEKGQTVTLRCDPISGHDNLYWYRRVMGKEIKFLLHFVKESKQDESGMPNNRFLAERTGGTYSTLKVQPAELEDSGVYFCASSPNMGTEAFFGQGTRLTVV.

The chain combines TRBV30 with TRBJ2-2, with TRBD1 matching over 8 bases. V shed 6 bases, J shed 2 bases, and the junction held 5 bases outside the gene matches. In germline, CDR1 is GTSNPN, CDR2 SVGIG (reference sequence). CDR3 length equals 14 residues. CDR3: CACRDRLNTGELFF. The CDR3 DNA sequence: TGTGCCTGCCGGGACAGGCTAAACACCGGGGAGCTGTTTTTT.

Only a few counts were recorded for this clone. The rearrangement joins TRBV7-2 to TRBJ2-5; D is unclear. The CDR3 sequence is 15 residues long. From germline, CDR1 is SGHTA and CDR2 FQGNSA. V lost 3 bases to trimming and J lost 4 bases, with 15 bases between them. The CDR3, as DNA: TGTGCCAGCAGCTTTTTGGCCCCGCCAGCAGAGACCCAGTACTTC. Translation: CASSFLAPPAETQYF.

The sample holds one count of this clone. J is TRBJ1-1 and V is TRBV7-3; D is uncertain. The germline CDR1 and CDR2 sequences are SGHTA and FQGTGA. CDR3 length: 12 residues. The V gene lost 2 bases and the J gene lost 9 bases, with 10 bases spanning the gap. The CDR3 protein is CASSLGKTQAFF. CDR3 nucleotide sequence: TGTGCCAGCAGCTTAGGGAAGACCCAAGCTTTCTTT.

The V and J genes are TRBV2 and TRBJ1-2; D is unclear. CDR1 is SNHLY, CDR2 FYNNEI, per germline. The CDR3 covers 13 residues. Trimming took off 2 bases at V and 2 bases at J, with 6 bases between the two ends. The CDR3 sequence is CASSELENYGYTF. In DNA form, the CDR3 reads TGTGCCAGCAGTGAACTCGAAAACTATGGCTACACCTTC.

CDR3 DNA: TGTGCCAGCAGCTCTTTTGGGGGTCACCATGGCTACACCTTC. Translated: CASSSFGGHHGYTF. The chain combines TRBV7-9 with TRBJ1-2; a possible D gene is TRBD1 (5 bases). From germline, CDR1 is SEHNR and CDR2 FQNEAQ (reference sequence). The CDR3 extends over 14 amino acids. Trimming cost V 4 bases and J 6 bases, with 15 bases left between them.

The genes are TRBV5-4 and TRBJ1-2, with a possible D match to TRBD1 (6 bases). Germline CDR1 reads SGHNT; CDR2 reads YYREEE (reference sequence). The CDR3 has 15 residues. Trimming removed 0 bases from V and 5 bases from J, with 14 bases in between. The CDR3 bases are TGTGCCAGCAGCTTGGCAGGGGCAGGCGCATATGGCTACACCTTC. The encoded protein is CASSLAGAGAYGYTF.

This chain connects TRBV30 to TRBJ2-7; D might be TRBD2 (5 bases). The germline CDR1 and CDR2 sequences are GTSNPN and SVGIG (reference sequence). The CDR3 is 14 amino acids. The CDR3 loop is CALELSGFDGEQYF. CDR3 sequence (DNA): TGTGCACTCGAGCTGTCGGGATTTGATGGCGAGCAGTACTTC.

This clone was detected only a few times. The chain is built from TRBV29-1 and TRBJ1-2; D might be TRBD1 (6 bases). CDR1 is SQVTM, CDR2 ANQGSEA, per germline. The CDR3 has 12 residues. Trimming pared 5 bases from V and 6 bases from J, leaving 13 bases between. The CDR3 DNA follows: TGCAGCGTTCGGACAGTAGGCAATGGCTACACCTTC. Its protein is CSVRTVGNGYTF.

The chain employs TRBV7-8 and TRBJ1-1; unclear D gene. Germline V gene data show CDR1 as SGHVS and CDR2 as FQNEAQ. There are 14 residues in the CDR3. Trimming took 5 bases from V and 0 from J, leaving 10 bases between them. CDR3 region: CASSPTVMNTEAFF. Here the CDR3 DNA reads TGTGCCAGCAGCCCGACCGTCATGAACACTGAAGCTTTCTTT.

The chain carries TRBV2 and TRBJ2-7, with TRBD1 matching over 7 bases. In germline, CDR1 is SNHLY, CDR2 FYNNEI. The V gene end was trimmed by 6 bases and the J gene end by 6 bases; junction bases not matched to a gene: 8. The length of the CDR3 is 13 residues. Here the CDR3 DNA reads TGTGCCAGCAGCCGAATTAGGGACAGCGAGCAGTACTTC. Its protein product is CASSRIRDSEQYF.

This clone was picked up a small number of times. V and J are TRBV4-1 and TRBJ1-6, with D possibly being TRBD1 (5 bases). This CDR3 has 15 amino acids. Trimming took off 0 bases at V and 14 bases at J, with 17 bases between the two ends. Germline assignment: CDR1 MGHRA and CDR2 YSYEKL. CDR3 bases: TGCGCCAGCAGCCAAGAGACTGGGGGATTCAGGTCCCTCCACTTT. Its protein is CASSQETGGFRSLHF.

This clone was observed a handful of times. The chain combines TRBV7-9 with TRBJ2-3; tentative D call: TRBD1 (6 bases). CDR1 and CDR2 from the germline V gene are SEHNR and FQNEAQ (reference sequence). The V end was cut by 3 bases, the J end by 5 bases, with 18 bases between. This CDR3 has 16 amino acids. In nucleotides, the CDR3 is TGTGCCAGCAGCTTGACAGGTATCAACCACATAGATACGCAGTATTTT. Translation gives CASSLTGINHIDTQYF. The entire variable domain, with the rest obtained from reference TRBV7-9 and TRBJ2-3, is as follows: DTGVSQNPRHKITKRGQNVTFRCDPISEHNRLYWYRQTLGQGPEFLTYFQNEAQLEKSRLLSDRFSAERPKGSFSTLEIQRTEQGDSAMYLCASSLTGINHIDTQYFGPGTRLTVL.

The gene calls are TRBV18 and TRBJ2-2, with TRBD1 as a possible D gene (5 bases). From germline, CDR1 is KGHSH and CDR2 LQKENI. The V and J ends lost 0 bases and 3 bases respectively, with 8 bases between them. The CDR3 extends over 15 amino acids. The CDR3 here is CASSPPAGYTGELFF. The CDR3 nucleotides read TGTGCCAGCTCACCACCGGCAGGGTACACCGGGGAGCTGTTTTTT.

V gene TRBV5-6 combines with J gene TRBJ1-2; the D gene is possibly TRBD1 (6 bases). Trimming pared 2 bases from V and 5 bases from J, leaving 7 bases between. The germline CDR1 and CDR2 sequences are SGHDT and YYEEEE. CDR3 length: 12 residues. The CDR3 loop is CASSFRGYGYTF. In DNA, the CDR3 is TGTGCCAGCAGCTTTAGGGGGTATGGCTACACCTTC.

The V call is TRBV29-1, the J call TRBJ2-3; 7 bases line up with TRBD2. V lost 6 bases and J lost 1; bases outside the gene matches: 10. Per the germline V gene, CDR1 is SQVTM and CDR2 is ANQGSEA. The CDR3 is 15 amino acids. As DNA, the CDR3 is TGCAGCGTCGCGGGAGAGGGGTTGGGCACAGATACGCAGTATTTT. It yields the protein CSVAGEGLGTDTQYF.

About this clone itself: The junction shows a germline mismatch at one end, possibly a read error. V gene TRBV13 combines with J gene TRBJ2-3; 13 bases are a match to TRBD2. This CDR3 has 16 amino acids. Germline CDR1 and CDR2: PRHDT and FYEKMQ (reference sequence). This CDR3 is CASSLGTSGTTDTQYF. CDR3 coding DNA: TGTGCCAGCAGCCTAGGGACTAGCGGGACCACAGATACGCAGTATTTT. Drawing the rest from reference TRBV13 and TRBJ2-3, the complete variable domain is AAGVIQSPRHLIKEKRETATLKCYPIPRHDTVYWYQQGPGQDPQFLISFYEKMQSDKGSIPDRFSAQQFSDYHSELNMSSLELGDSALYFCASSLGTSGTTDTQYFGPGTRLTVL.

This clone was counted only a few times. The V and J genes are TRBV30 and TRBJ2-3; D is undetermined. Germline V gives CDR1 GTSNPN, CDR2 SVGIG (reference sequence). This CDR3 region has 13 residues. V lost 3 bases and J lost 0, with 7 bases in between. The CDR3 reads CAWSWGSTDTQYF. The CDR3 DNA reads TGTGCCTGGAGCTGGGGAAGCACAGATACGCAGTATTTT.

This clone was observed a handful of times. This rearrangement joins TRBV4-1 to TRBJ1-2; 7 bases are a match to TRBD1. CDR3 length: 15 residues. CDR1 is MGHRA and CDR2 is YSYEKL in the germline V gene. J was trimmed by 6 bases and V by 0 bases; bases with no gene match: 7. This CDR3 is CASSQDLSGGNGYTF. CDR3 in DNA: TGCGCCAGCAGCCAAGATCTTTCAGGGGGGAATGGCTACACCTTC.